Below, 22 T cell receptor beta chains from the same sample are listed, as sequenced in a study of technical replicates of blood from a few donors. TCRdb's table, derived via immunoSEQ multiplex PCR, lists solely in-frame clones and lacks some. The table includes some 78,000 clones, nearly 95% detected once. The sequencing sample was made of T cells isolated from PBMCs. These TCRs come from a human donor in good health.

This rearrangement joins TRBV2 to TRBJ2-1; 13 bases line up with TRBD2. Germline CDR1 is SNHLY and CDR2 is FYNNEI. The CDR3 loop spans 17 amino acids. The ends lost 2 bases at V and 5 bases at J; junction bases unmatched: 6. For the CDR3, the DNA is TGTGCCAGCAGTGAAATTACTAGCGGGAGGGGCGACAATGAGCAGTTCTTC. The encoded protein is CASSEITSGRGDNEQFF.

The rearrangement uses TRBV5-6 and TRBJ1-1, with D tentatively TRBD1 (6 bases). V was clipped by 2 bases and J by 5 bases, with 13 bases between them. Per germline, CDR1 SGHDT and CDR2 YYEEEE. This CDR3 comprises 14 residues. The CDR3 sequence is CASSLWGLDTEAFF. The CDR3, as DNA: TGTGCCAGCAGCTTATGGGGGCTCGATACTGAAGCTTTCTTT.

V and J are TRBV29-1 and TRBJ2-1; the match to TRBD2 covers 11 bases. The CDR3 contains 18 residues. The J segment lost 7 bases and the V segment lost 1 base, leaving 15 bases of the junction unmatched. CDR1 SQVTM and CDR2 ANQGSEA come from the germline V gene. The CDR3 loop is CSVEATSGKLSRKNEQFF. The CDR3, as DNA: TGCAGCGTTGAAGCGACTAGCGGGAAGTTAAGTCGAAAGAATGAGCAGTTCTTC.

CDR3 sequence: CASSLIPKYEQYF. The CDR3 DNA sequence: TGTGCCAGCAGCTTAATTCCCAAATACGAGCAGTACTTC. The chain joins TRBV7-3 to TRBJ2-7; D gene ambiguous. This CDR3 is built from 13 residues. V was trimmed by 1 base and J by 4 bases, leaving 8 bases between them. Per germline, CDR1 SGHTA and CDR2 FQGTGA.

The chain links TRBV5-1 to TRBJ1-6, with no clear D. The V gene lost 1 base and the J gene lost 0 bases, with 17 bases spanning the gap. Germline CDR1 SGHRS, CDR2 YFSETQ. The CDR3 consists of 19 residues. CDR3 amino acids: CASSLPAVGGSSYNSPLHF. CDR3 in DNA: TGCGCCAGCAGCTTGCCGGCCGTAGGTGGGAGCTCCTATAATTCACCCCTCCACTTT.

This chain links TRBV12-5 with TRBJ2-1; a possible D gene is TRBD2 (6 bases). From germline, CDR1 is LGHNT and CDR2 FRNRAP. CDR3 length equals 17 residues. The V gene lost 2 bases and the J gene lost 6 bases, with 20 bases spanning the gap. This CDR3 reads CASGLWGDFRLRNEQFF. CDR3 sequence (DNA): TGTGCTAGTGGTTTGTGGGGGGACTTTCGCCTCCGCAATGAGCAGTTCTTC.

The chain employs TRBV14 and TRBJ1-2; D is unclear. The germline CDR1 and CDR2 sequences are SGHDN and FVKESK. Trimming pared 2 bases from V and 5 bases from J, leaving 9 bases between. There are 13 residues in the CDR3. As DNA, the CDR3 is TGTGCCAGCAGCCAAATCGGTCTGTATGGCTACACCTTC. Amino acids: CASSQIGLYGYTF.

The V and J genes are TRBV27 and TRBJ1-5; maybe TRBD1 (6 bases). The germline V gene has CDR1 MNHEY and CDR2 SMNVEV (reference sequence). Trimming cost V 8 bases and J 6 bases, with 17 bases left between them. The CDR3 runs 14 residues. CDR3 residues: CASGKGGGGQPQHF. The CDR3 nucleotides read TGTGCCAGCGGCAAAGGGGGTGGAGGTCAGCCCCAGCATTTT.

This clone was detected only a few times. The V call is TRBV2, the J call TRBJ1-2; D might be TRBD1 (6 bases). Germline CDR1 SNHLY, CDR2 FYNNEI. The CDR3 covers 12 residues. Trimming cost V 7 bases and J 4 bases, with 10 bases left between them. In nucleotides, the CDR3 is TGTGCCAGCATGCCCAGGGGCTATGGCTACACCTTC. Amino acid sequence: CASMPRGYGYTF.

The V and J genes are TRBV28 and TRBJ2-7; 12 bases fit TRBD2. The J segment lost 7 bases and the V segment lost 5 bases, leaving 3 bases of the junction unmatched. The length of the CDR3 is 13 residues. Per germline, CDR1 MDHEN and CDR2 SYDVKM. CDR3 DNA: TGTGCCAGCAGTCCTAGCGGGAGGGGTGAGCAGTACTTC. This codes for CASSPSGRGEQYF.

The CDR3 region is CASSIGGQVYEQYF. The CDR3 DNA reads TGTGCCAGTAGTATAGGGGGACAGGTATACGAGCAGTACTTC. The chain carries TRBV19 and TRBJ2-7, with 8 bases matching TRBD1. V shed 1 base and J 4 bases; nucleotides not matched to a gene: 3. The CDR3 totals 14 residues. CDR1 is LNHDA, CDR2 SQIVND, per germline (reference sequence).

The chain carries TRBV9 and TRBJ1-3, with D unresolved. This CDR3 contains 15 residues. Germline CDR1 reads SGDLS; CDR2 reads YYNGEE. Trimming pared 0 bases from V and 4 bases from J, leaving 11 bases between. CDR3 bases: TGTGCCAGCAGCGTAGCCGGATACGGGGGAAACACCATATATTTT. This translates into CASSVAGYGGNTIYF.

The rearrangement joins TRBV5-1 to TRBJ1-2; D not resolved. This CDR3 comprises 14 residues. V lost 0 bases and J 8 bases, leaving 14 bases between the germline ends. CDR1 is SGHRS and CDR2 is YFSETQ in the germline V gene. The CDR3 here is CASSLDNPFGGYTF. The CDR3 nucleotides are TGCGCCAGCAGCTTGGATAATCCATTCGGGGGCTACACCTTC.

The rearrangement joins TRBV7-9 to TRBJ1-3; D is undetermined. CDR1 and CDR2 (germline): SEHNR, FQNEAQ (reference sequence). The V end was cut by 1 base, the J end by 3 bases, with 7 bases between. There are 14 residues in the CDR3. DNA of the CDR3: TGTGCCAGCAGCTTAGGGTCCTATGGAAACACCATATATTTT. Translation: CASSLGSYGNTIYF. Using reference TRBV7-9 and TRBJ1-3 for the parts outside the CDR3, the full variable domain is DTGVSQNPRHKITKRGQNVTFRCDPISEHNRLYWYRQTLGQGPEFLTYFQNEAQLEKSRLLSDRFSAERPKGSFSTLEIQRTEQGDSAMYLCASSLGSYGNTIYFGEGSWLTVV.

The rearrangement joins TRBV6-5 to TRBJ2-5; 9 bases map to TRBD1. Germline V gene sequence: CDR1 MNHEY, CDR2 SVGAGI. CDR3 length: 15 residues. V shed 0 bases and J 3 bases; nucleotides not matched to a gene: 2. The CDR3 sequence is CASSYSGQGKETQYF. For the CDR3, the DNA is TGTGCCAGCAGTTACTCTGGACAGGGGAAAGAGACCCAGTACTTC.

The CDR3 bases are TGTGCCAGCAATGGACTAGCGGGAACGGAGACCCAGTACTTC. This gives the protein CASNGLAGTETQYF. The chain combines TRBV28 with TRBJ2-5; 12 bases align to TRBD2. CDR3 length equals 14 residues. Trimming at V came to 7 bases and at J to 5 bases, leaving 5 bases not matched to a gene. The V gene's germline CDR1 is MDHEN and CDR2 SYDVKM.

The chain employs TRBV7-9 and TRBJ1-5; D call uncertain. The V and J ends lost 5 bases and 4 bases respectively, with 9 bases between them. The CDR3 spans 13 residues. The germline V gene has CDR1 SEHNR and CDR2 FQNEAQ (reference sequence). For the CDR3, the DNA is TGTGCCAGCAGCCTTGACTGGAATCAGCCCCAGCATTTT. Amino acid sequence: CASSLDWNQPQHF.

V is TRBV14 and J is TRBJ1-2; D gene ambiguous. V was clipped by 2 bases and J by 2 bases, with 6 bases between them. From germline, CDR1 is SGHDN and CDR2 FVKESK. This CDR3 comprises 13 residues. CDR3: CASSQYRNYGYTF. The DNA of the CDR3 is TGTGCCAGCAGCCAATACCGGAACTATGGCTACACCTTC.

The V and J genes are TRBV6-1 and TRBJ1-4, with 7 bases aligning to TRBD1. The J segment lost 2 bases and the V segment lost 4 bases, leaving 4 bases of the junction unmatched. This CDR3 contains 15 residues. Per the germline V gene, CDR1 is MNHNS and CDR2 is SASEGT. The CDR3 region is CASSAGTATNEKLFF. For the CDR3, the DNA is TGTGCCAGCAGTGCCGGGACAGCTACTAATGAAAAACTGTTTTTT.

J is TRBJ2-7 and V is TRBV25-1, with D unclear. V was clipped by 1 base and J by 4 bases, with 8 bases between them. The CDR3 consists of 13 residues. Germline lookup yields CDR1 MGHDK and CDR2 SYGVNS. CDR3 coding DNA: TGTGCCAGCAGTGAATCTGGAGCTTACGAGCAGTACTTC. Protein product: CASSESGAYEQYF.

The CDR3 loop reads CASSLIGENYEQYF. The CDR3 nucleotides read TGTGCCAGCAGTTTAATAGGGGAAAACTACGAGCAGTACTTC. The chain combines TRBV28 with TRBJ2-7; maybe TRBD1 (5 bases). Trimming removed 2 bases at V and 3 bases at J, with 11 bases between. CDR3 length equals 14 residues. Germline V gene data show CDR1 as MDHEN and CDR2 as SYDVKM.

The chain employs TRBV7-8 and TRBJ2-7; D may be TRBD2 (7 bases). This CDR3 comprises 13 residues. V was pared by 5 bases and J by 5 bases, with 13 bases between. The germline CDR1 and CDR2 sequences are SGHVS and FQNEAQ. In DNA form, the CDR3 reads TGTGCCAGCAGCCCGAGGGGGGGAGACGAGCAGTACTTC. Translation gives CASSPRGGDEQYF. Full variable domain (rest looked up from reference TRBV7-8 and TRBJ2-7): GAGVSQSPRYKVAKRGQDVALRCDPISGHVSLFWYQQALGQGPEFLTYFQNEAQLDKSGLPSDRFFAERPEGSVSTLKIQRTQQEDSAVYLCASSPRGGDEQYFGPGTRLTVT.